This T cell receptor (beta chain) was profiled in a study of blood T cell repertoires in COVID-19. Sequencing used immunoSEQ multiplex PCR; TCRdb keeps in-frame clones, though not all of them. The table includes around 190,000 clones, 88% detected once. This CDR3 is built from 17 residues. V was pared by 3 bases and J by 6 bases, with 8 bases of the junction left unmatched. CDR1 GTSNPN and CDR2 SVGIG come from the germline V gene (reference sequence). This sequence joins TRBV30 and TRBJ2-2, with 15 bases lining up with TRBD2. The origin of this receptor is a woman in her late teens or twenties who had recovered from COVID-19. Sequenced material: PBMCs or T cells enriched from blood (not recorded which). The CDR3 sequence is CAWSAGLAGGMAGELFF. The CDR3 region has the DNA TGTGCCTGGAGCGCCGGACTAGCGGGAGGGATGGCCGGGGAGCTGTTTTTT.